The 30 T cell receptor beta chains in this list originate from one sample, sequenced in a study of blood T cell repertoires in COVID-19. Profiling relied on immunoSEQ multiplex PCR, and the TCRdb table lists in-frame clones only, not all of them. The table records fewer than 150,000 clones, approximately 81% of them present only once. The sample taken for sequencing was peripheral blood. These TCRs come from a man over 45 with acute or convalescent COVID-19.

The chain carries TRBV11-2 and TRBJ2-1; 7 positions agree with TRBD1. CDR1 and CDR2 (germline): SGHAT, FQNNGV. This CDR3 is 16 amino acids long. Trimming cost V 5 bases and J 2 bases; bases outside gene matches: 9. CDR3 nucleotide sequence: TGTGCCAGCAGCGTAGGGACAGCGCTACCCTACAATGAGCAGTTCTTC. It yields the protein CASSVGTALPYNEQFF.

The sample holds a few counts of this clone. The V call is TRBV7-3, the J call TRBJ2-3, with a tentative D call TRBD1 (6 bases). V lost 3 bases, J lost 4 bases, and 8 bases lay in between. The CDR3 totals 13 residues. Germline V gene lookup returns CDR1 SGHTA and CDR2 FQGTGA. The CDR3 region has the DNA TGTGCCAGCAGCTTTACAGGGCCAGATACGCAGTATTTT. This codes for CASSFTGPDTQYF.

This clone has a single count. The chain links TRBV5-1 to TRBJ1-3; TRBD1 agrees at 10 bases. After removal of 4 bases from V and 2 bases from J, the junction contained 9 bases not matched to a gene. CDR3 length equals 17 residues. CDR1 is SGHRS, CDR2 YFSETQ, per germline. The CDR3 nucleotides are TGCGCCAGCAGCCGATCCGGGACAGGGGTGACTGGAAACACCATATATTTT. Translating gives CASSRSGTGVTGNTIYF.

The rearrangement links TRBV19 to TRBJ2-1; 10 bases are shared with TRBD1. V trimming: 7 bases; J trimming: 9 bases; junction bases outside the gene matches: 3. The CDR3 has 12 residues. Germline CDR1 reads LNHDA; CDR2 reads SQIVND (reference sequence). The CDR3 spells CASTRDRGEQFF. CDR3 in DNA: TGTGCCAGTACCAGGGACAGGGGTGAGCAGTTCTTC.

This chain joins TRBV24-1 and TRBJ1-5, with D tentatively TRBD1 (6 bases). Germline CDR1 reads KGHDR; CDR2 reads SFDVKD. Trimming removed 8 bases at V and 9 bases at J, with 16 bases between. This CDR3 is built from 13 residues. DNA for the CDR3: TGTGCCACCAATGCAGGGGCTTTCTGGCCCCAGCATTTT. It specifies CATNAGAFWPQHF.

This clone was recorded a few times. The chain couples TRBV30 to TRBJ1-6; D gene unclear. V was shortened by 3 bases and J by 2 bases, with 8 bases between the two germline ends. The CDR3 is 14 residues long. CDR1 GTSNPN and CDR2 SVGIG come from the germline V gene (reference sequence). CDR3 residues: CAWRGLTYNSPLHF. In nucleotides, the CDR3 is TGTGCCTGGAGAGGACTAACCTATAATTCACCCCTCCACTTT.

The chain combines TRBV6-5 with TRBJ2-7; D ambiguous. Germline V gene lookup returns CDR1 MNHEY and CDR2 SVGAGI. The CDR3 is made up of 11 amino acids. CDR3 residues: CASSDSLRQYV. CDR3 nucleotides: TGTGCCAGCAGTGACTCCCTACGGCAGTACGTC.

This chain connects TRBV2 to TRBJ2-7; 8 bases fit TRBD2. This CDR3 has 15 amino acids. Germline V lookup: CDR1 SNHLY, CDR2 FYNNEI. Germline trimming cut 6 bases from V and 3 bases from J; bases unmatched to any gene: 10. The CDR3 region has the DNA TGTGCCAGCAGCCTCGGCCGCGGGGGGAACTACGAGCAGTACGTC. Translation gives CASSLGRGGNYEQYV.

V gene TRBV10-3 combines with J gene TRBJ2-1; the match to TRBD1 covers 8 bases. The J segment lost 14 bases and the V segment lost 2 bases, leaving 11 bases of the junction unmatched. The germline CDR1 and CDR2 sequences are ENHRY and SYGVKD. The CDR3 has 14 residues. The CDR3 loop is CAISEGQGTHNEFF. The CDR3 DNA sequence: TGTGCCATCAGTGAGGGACAGGGTACCCACAATGAGTTCTTC.

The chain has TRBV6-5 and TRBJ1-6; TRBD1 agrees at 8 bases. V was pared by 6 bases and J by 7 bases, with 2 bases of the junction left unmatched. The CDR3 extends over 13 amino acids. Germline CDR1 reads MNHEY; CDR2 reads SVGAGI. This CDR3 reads CASRRTGNSPLHF. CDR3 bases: TGTGCCAGCAGACGGACAGGGAATTCACCCCTCCACTTT.

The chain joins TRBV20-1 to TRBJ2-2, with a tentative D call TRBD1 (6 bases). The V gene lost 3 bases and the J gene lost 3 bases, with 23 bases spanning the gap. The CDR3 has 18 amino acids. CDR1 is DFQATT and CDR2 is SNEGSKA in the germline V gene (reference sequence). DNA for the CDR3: TGCAGTGCTAGTTTCCAATTGAGGCAGGGGCGATACACCGGGGAGCTGTTTTTT. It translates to CSASFQLRQGRYTGELFF.

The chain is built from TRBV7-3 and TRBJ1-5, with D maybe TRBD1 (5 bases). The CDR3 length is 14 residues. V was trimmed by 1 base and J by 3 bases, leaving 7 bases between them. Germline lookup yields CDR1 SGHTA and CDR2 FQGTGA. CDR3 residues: CASSLRQINQPQHF. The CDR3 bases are TGTGCCAGCAGCTTAAGACAGATCAATCAGCCCCAGCATTTT.

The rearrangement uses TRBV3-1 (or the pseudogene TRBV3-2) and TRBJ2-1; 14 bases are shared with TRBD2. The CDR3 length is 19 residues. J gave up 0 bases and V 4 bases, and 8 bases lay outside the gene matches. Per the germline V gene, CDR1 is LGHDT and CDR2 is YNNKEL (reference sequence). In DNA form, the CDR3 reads TGTGCCAGCAGCCCACCCCGGACTAGCGGGGGGTCCTCCTACAATGAGCAGTTCTTC. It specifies CASSPPRTSGGSSYNEQFF.

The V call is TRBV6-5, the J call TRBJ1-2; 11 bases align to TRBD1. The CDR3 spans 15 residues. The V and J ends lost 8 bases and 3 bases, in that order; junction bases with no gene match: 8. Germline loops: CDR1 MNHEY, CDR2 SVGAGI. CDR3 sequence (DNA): TGTGCCAGCGGGGACAGGGGGGCTAGGGACTATGGCTACACCTTC. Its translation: CASGDRGARDYGYTF.

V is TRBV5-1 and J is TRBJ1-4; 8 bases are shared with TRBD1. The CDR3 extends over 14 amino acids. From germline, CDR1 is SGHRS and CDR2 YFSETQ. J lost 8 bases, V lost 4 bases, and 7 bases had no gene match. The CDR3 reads CASSQGQAGEKLFF. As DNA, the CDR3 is TGCGCCAGCAGCCAGGGACAGGCGGGGGAAAAACTGTTTTTT.

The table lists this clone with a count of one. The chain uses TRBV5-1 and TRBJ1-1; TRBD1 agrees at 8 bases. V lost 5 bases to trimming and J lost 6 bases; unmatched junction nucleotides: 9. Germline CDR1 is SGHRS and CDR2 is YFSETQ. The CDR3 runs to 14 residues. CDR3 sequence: CASSQGAGIAEAFF. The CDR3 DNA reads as TGCGCCAGCAGTCAGGGGGCCGGTATCGCTGAAGCTTTCTTT.

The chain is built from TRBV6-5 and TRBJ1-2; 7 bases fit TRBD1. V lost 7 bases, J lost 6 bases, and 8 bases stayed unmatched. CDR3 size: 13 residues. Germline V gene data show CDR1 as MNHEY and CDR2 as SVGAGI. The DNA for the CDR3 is TGTGCCAGCACCACCGGGACAGTCAATGGCTACACCTTC. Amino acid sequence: CASTTGTVNGYTF.

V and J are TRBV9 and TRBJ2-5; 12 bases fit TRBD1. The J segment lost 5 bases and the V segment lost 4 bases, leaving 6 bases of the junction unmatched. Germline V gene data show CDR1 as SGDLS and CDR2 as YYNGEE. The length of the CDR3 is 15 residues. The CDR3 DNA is TGTGCCAGCAGCCCGGGACAGGGGGCAGGCGAGACCCAGTACTTC. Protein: CASSPGQGAGETQYF.

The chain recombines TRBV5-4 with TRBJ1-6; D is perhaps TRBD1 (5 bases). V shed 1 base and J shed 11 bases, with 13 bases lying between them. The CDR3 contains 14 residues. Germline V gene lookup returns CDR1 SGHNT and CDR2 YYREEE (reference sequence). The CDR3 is CASSLRQGGPPLHF. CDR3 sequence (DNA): TGTGCCAGCAGCTTGCGGCAGGGAGGGCCACCCCTCCACTTT.

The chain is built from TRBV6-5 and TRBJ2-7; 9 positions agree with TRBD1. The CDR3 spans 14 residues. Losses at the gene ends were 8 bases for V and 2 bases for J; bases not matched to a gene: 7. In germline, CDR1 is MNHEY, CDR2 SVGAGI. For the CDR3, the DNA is TGTGCCAGCTCGACAGGGGGAGTCGCCTACGAGCAGTACTTC. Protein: CASSTGGVAYEQYF.

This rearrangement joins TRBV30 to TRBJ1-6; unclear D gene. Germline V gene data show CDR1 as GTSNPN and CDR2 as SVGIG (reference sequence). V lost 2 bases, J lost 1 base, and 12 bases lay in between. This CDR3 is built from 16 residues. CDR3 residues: CAWSSVGGSYNSPLHF. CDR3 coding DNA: TGTGCCTGGAGTTCCGTCGGAGGGTCCTATAATTCACCCCTCCACTTT.

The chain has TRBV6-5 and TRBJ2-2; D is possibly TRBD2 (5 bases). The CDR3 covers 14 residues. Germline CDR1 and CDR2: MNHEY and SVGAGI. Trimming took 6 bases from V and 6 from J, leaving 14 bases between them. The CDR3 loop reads CASRNSMRAGELFF. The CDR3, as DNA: TGTGCCAGCAGGAATTCTATGAGGGCCGGGGAGCTGTTTTTT.

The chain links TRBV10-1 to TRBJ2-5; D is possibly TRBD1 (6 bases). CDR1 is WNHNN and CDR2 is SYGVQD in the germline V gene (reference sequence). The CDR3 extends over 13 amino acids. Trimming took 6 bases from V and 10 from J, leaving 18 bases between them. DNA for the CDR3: TGCGCCAGCAGCCAAAGGGCAGGGGAAGACCAGTACTTC. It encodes CASSQRAGEDQYF.

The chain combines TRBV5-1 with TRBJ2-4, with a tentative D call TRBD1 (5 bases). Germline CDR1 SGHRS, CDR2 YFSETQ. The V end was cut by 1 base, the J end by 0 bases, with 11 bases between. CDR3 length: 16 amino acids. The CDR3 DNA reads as TGCGCCAGCAGCTTGTCTGGGGCTCTAGCCAAAAACATTCAGTACTTC. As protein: CASSLSGALAKNIQYF.

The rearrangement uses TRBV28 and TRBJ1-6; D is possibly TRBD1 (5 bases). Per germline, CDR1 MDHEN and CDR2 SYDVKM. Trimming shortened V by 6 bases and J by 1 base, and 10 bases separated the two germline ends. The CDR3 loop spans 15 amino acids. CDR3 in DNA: TGTGCCAGCAGCCGGGGGGGTTCCTATAATTCACCCCTCCACTTT. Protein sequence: CASSRGGSYNSPLHF.

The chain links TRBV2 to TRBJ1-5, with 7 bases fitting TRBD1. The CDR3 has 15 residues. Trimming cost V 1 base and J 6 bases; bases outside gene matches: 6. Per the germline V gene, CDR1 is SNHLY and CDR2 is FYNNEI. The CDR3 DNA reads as TGTGCCAGCAGTGAAGGAGGGGGCTTCGGTCAGCCCCAGCATTTT. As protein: CASSEGGGFGQPQHF.

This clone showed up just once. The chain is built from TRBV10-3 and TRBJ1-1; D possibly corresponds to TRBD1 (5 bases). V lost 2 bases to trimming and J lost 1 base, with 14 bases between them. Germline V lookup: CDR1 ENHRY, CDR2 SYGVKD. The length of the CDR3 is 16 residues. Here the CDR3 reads CAISEGDSRTNTEAFF. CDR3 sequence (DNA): TGTGCCATCAGTGAGGGGGACTCACGGACGAACACTGAAGCTTTCTTT.

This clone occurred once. CDR3 region: CAISETGDYGYTF. The CDR3 bases are TGTGCCATCAGTGAGACAGGGGACTATGGCTACACCTTC. The chain employs TRBV10-3 and TRBJ1-2; TRBD1 matches 7 bases. Trimming took 2 bases from V and 3 from J; bases not matched to a gene: 0. Germline V CDR1 and CDR2: ENHRY, SYGVKD. CDR3 length: 13 residues.

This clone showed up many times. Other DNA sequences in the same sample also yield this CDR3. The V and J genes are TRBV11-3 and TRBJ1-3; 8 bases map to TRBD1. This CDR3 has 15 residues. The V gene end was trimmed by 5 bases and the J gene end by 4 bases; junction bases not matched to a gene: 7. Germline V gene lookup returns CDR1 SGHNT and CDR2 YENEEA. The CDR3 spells CASSPGQGPGNTIYF. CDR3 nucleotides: TGTGCCAGCAGCCCAGGACAGGGCCCGGGAAACACCATATATTTT.

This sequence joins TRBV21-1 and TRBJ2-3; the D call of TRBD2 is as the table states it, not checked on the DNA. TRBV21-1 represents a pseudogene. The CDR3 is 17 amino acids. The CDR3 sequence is CASSKPSTSFVPDTQYF. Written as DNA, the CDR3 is TGTGCCAGCAGCAAACCGTCGACTAGTTTTGTGCCAGATACGCAGTATTTT.